Listed below are T cell receptor beta chains from one sample, sequenced in a study of blood T cell repertoires in COVID-19. Only in-frame clones appear in the TCRdb table, and some are missing; sequencing was by immunoSEQ multiplex PCR. The sample lists 15,000 to 19,000 clones, 70% to 90% seen once, with around 50% in the top ten. The sequencing input was peripheral blood. Receptor source: a man in his 60s with acute or convalescent COVID-19. CDR3s include the opening cysteine and the closing phenylalanine or tryptophan. Each record gives: CDR3 DNA, CDR3 protein, clone size, D gene, V gene, J gene. A D gene is named only where the DNA matches it firmly. The size of a clone is reported for some rows only, either as once, few or many, or as a class for expanded clones.

TGTGCCAGCAGTTACGACAGGACAGGGGCGAACTATGGCTACACCTTC	CASSYDRTGANYGYTF	-	TRBD1	TRBV6-2/TRBV6-3	TRBJ1-2
TGTGCCAGCAGCGGGACAGGGATCAACGAGCAGTACTTC	CASSGTGINEQYF	few	TRBD1	TRBV2	TRBJ2-7
TGTGCCAGCAGCTTGGCGGGAGTGTTAAGCGGGGAGCTGTTTTTT	CASSLAGVLSGELFF	-	-	TRBV5-4	TRBJ2-2
TGCGCCAGCAGTCAATTTGAAGCGGGGGGTTCAGATACGCAGTATTTT	CASSQFEAGGSDTQYF	-	TRBD2	TRBV4-1	TRBJ2-3
TGCGCCAGCAGTTCGGGGGGCACCGTCGATGAGCAGTTCTTC	CASSSGGTVDEQFF	-	-	TRBV5-1	TRBJ2-1
TGCAGCACCCGGCAGGGGGAGACCCAGTACTTC	CSTRQGETQYF	-	-	TRBV29-1	TRBJ2-5
TGTGCCAGCAGTTACAGGGGTGCTGCGGAAAAACTGTTTTTT	CASSYRGAAEKLFF	-	-	TRBV6-5	TRBJ1-4
TGTGCCAGCAGACAGACAGTAGATACGCAGTATTTT	CASRQTVDTQYF	-	-	TRBV28	TRBJ2-3
TGTGCCAGCAGCTTACAAGAGGGAGGTTGGACAGATACGCAGTATTTT	CASSLQEGGWTDTQYF	-	-	TRBV7-9	TRBJ2-3
TGTGCCAGCGGAGCGGGGGACTCTGGGGCCAACGTCCTGACTTTC	CASGAGDSGANVLTF	-	TRBD2	TRBV7-2	TRBJ2-6
TGTGCCAGCAGCTTAGGTGGGGGCTTATACGAGCAGTACTTC	CASSLGGGLYEQYF	-	-	TRBV7-2	TRBJ2-7
TGTGCCAGCAGTTATGGCGGGGGGGTAACCGGGGAGCTGTTTTTT	CASSYGGGVTGELFF	-	TRBD2	TRBV6-5	TRBJ2-2
TGTGCCAGCAGTACTCCGGGACTAGGAGAGCGGGGGATCTACAATGAGCAGTTCTTC	CASSTPGLGERGIYNEQFF	-	TRBD2	TRBV28	TRBJ2-1
TGTGCCAGTAGTATAGGGCAGGTCGGGGAGCTGTTTTTT	CASSIGQVGELFF	-	-	TRBV19	TRBJ2-2
TGTGCCAGCGCCGACGGGGTTGCGGCAGATACGCAGTATTTT	CASADGVAADTQYF	-	-	TRBV7-3	TRBJ2-3
TGTGCCAGCAGCATCCAAGAGAAAGGGGATGAGCAGTTCTTC	CASSIQEKGDEQFF	few	-	TRBV7-2	TRBJ2-1
TGTGCCAGCAGCTTAGTCGAGAGCCAAGAGACCCAGTACTTC	CASSLVESQETQYF	-	-	TRBV7-8	TRBJ2-5
TGCGCCAGCAGCTTGGGGGGACAGGTCGCAGAAAAACTGTTTTTT	CASSLGGQVAEKLFF	-	TRBD1	TRBV5-1	TRBJ1-4
TGTGCCAGCAGTGATCCCCGGGGGGGTATGGAAGATACGCAGTATTTT	CASSDPRGGMEDTQYF	-	TRBD2	TRBV6-1	TRBJ2-3
TGTGCCAGCAGTCCAGCGGGGGGGCAGAATGAGCAGTTCTTC	CASSPAGGQNEQFF	-	TRBD2	TRBV6-4	TRBJ2-1
TGTGCCACGGGAAGGGATACGCAGTATTTT	CATGRDTQYF	-	-	TRBV19	TRBJ2-3